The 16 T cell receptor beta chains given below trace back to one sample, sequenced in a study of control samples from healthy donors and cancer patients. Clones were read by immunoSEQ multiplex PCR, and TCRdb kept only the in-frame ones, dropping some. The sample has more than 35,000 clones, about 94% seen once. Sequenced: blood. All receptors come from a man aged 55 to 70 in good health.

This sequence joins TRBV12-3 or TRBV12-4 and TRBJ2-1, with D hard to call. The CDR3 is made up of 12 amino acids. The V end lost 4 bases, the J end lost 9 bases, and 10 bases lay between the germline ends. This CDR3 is CASSSGPSEQFF. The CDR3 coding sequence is TGTGCCAGCAGTTCGGGCCCAAGTGAGCAGTTCTTC.

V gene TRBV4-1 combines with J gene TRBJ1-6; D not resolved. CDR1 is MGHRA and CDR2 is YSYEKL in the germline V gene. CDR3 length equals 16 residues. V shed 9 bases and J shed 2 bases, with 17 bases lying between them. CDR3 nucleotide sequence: TGCGCCAGTCAAGGTGTATGGGTTGCCTATAATTCACCCCTCCACTTT. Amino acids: CASQGVWVAYNSPLHF.

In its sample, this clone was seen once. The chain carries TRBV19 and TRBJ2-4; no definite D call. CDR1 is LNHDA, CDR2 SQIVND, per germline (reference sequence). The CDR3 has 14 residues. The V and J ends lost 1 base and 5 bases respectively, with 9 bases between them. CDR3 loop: CASSIGGNQNIQYF. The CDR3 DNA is TGTGCCAGTAGTATAGGGGGAAACCAAAACATTCAGTACTTC.

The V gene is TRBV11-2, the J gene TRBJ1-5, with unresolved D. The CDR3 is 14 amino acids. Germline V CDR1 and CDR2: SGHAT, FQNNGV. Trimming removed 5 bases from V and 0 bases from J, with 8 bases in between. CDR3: CASSTTGSNQPQHF. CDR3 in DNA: TGTGCCAGCAGCACGACCGGTAGCAATCAGCCCCAGCATTTT.

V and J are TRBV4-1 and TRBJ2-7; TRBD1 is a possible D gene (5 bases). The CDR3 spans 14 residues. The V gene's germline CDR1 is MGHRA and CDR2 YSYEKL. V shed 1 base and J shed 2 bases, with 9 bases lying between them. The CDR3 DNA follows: TGCGCCAGCAGCCAAGTCACAGGAGCCTACGAGCAGTACTTC. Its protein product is CASSQVTGAYEQYF.

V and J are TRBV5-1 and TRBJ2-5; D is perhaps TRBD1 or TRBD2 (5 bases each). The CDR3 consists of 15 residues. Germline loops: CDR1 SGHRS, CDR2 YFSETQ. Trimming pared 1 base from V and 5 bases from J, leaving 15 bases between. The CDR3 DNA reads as TGCGCCAGCAGCTTGTCCGGACTCGAGGGGGAGACCCAGTACTTC. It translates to CASSLSGLEGETQYF.

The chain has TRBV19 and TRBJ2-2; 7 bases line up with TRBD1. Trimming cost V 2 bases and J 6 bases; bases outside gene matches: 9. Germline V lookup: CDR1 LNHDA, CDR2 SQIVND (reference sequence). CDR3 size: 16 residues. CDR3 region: CASSIYGTAGPGELFF. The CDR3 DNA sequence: TGTGCCAGTAGTATATACGGGACAGCCGGCCCCGGGGAGCTGTTTTTT.

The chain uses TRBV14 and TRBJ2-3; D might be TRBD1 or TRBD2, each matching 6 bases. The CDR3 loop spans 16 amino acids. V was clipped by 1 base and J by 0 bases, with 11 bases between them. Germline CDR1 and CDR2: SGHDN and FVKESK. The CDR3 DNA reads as TGTGCCAGCAGCCAAGTCCCGGGGGCTAGCACAGATACGCAGTATTTT. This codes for CASSQVPGASTDTQYF. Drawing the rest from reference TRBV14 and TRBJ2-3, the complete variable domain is EAGVTQFPSHSVIEKGQTVTLRCDPISGHDNLYWYRRVMGKEIKFLLHFVKESKQDESGMPNNRFLAERTGGTYSTLKVQPAELEDSGVYFCASSQVPGASTDTQYFGPGTRLTVL.

The CDR3 sequence: CASSTGQLNTEAFF. Written as DNA, the CDR3 is TGTGCCAGCAGCACCGGACAGTTGAACACTGAAGCTTTCTTT. This chain connects TRBV11-1 to TRBJ1-1; TRBD1 might be the D (6 bases). Germline V lookup: CDR1 SGHAT, CDR2 FQDESV (reference sequence). This CDR3 is built from 14 residues. Trimming pared 5 bases from V and 0 bases from J, leaving 10 bases between.

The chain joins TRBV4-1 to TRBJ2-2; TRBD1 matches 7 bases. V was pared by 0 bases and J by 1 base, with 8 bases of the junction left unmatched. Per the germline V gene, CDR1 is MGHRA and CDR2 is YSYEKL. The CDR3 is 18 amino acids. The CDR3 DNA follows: TGCGCCAGCAGCCAAGAGGTAGGGACAGTCCTGAACACCGGGGAGCTGTTTTTT. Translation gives CASSQEVGTVLNTGELFF.

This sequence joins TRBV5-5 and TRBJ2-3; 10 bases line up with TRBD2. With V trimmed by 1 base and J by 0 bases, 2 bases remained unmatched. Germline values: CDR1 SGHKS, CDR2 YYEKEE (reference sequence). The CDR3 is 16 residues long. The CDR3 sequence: CASSLTSGMSTDTQYF. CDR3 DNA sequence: TGTGCCAGCAGCTTGACTAGCGGGATGAGCACAGATACGCAGTATTTT.

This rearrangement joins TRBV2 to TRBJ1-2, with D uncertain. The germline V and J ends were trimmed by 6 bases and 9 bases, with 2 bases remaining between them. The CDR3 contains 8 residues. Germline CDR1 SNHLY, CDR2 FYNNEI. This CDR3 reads CASRSYTF. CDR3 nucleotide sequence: TGTGCCAGCAGAAGCTACACCTTC.

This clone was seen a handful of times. The CDR3 is CASSPPGQRHINYGYTF. CDR3 DNA: TGTGCCAGCTCACCACCAGGACAGAGACATATAAACTATGGCTACACCTTC. The chain joins TRBV18 to TRBJ1-2; perhaps TRBD1 as D (6 bases). From germline, CDR1 is KGHSH and CDR2 LQKENI. Trimming left V 0 bases short and J 2 bases short, with 16 bases between. The CDR3 has 17 amino acids.

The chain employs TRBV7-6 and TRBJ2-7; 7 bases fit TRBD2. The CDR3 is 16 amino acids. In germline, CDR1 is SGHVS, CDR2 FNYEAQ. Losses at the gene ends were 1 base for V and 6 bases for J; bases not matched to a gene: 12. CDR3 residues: CASSLEGGGGLGEQYF. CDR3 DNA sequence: TGTGCCAGCAGCTTAGAAGGTGGGGGAGGGTTGGGCGAGCAGTACTTC.

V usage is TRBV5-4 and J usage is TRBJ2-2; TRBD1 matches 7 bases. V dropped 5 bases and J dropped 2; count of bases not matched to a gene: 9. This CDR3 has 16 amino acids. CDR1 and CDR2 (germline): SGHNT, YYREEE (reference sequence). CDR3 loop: CASSSGTDPNTGELFF. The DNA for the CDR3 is TGTGCCAGCAGTTCCGGGACAGACCCTAACACCGGGGAGCTGTTTTTT.

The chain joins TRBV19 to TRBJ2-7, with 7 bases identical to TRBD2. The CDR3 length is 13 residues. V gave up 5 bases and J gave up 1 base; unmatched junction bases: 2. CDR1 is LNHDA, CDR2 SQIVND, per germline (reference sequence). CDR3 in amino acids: CASSSSGSYEQYF. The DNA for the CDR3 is TGTGCCAGTAGTTCTAGCGGTTCCTACGAGCAGTACTTC.